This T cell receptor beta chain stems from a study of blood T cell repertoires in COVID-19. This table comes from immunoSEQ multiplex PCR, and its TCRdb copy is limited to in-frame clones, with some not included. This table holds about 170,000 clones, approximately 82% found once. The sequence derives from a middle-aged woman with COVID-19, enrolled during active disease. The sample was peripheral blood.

The CDR3 is CASSETGGNYGYTF. In DNA, the CDR3 is TGTGCCAGCAGTGAAACGGGAGGTAACTATGGCTACACCTTC. The V call is TRBV6-1, the J call TRBJ1-2; D unresolved. This CDR3 has 14 residues. CDR1 is MNHNS and CDR2 is SASEGT in the germline V gene. Trimming took off 2 bases at V and 1 base at J, with 8 bases between the two ends.